A selection of T cell receptor beta chains follows, all from one sample in a study of identical twins. TCRdb called the 5' RACE reads again in MiXCR, with one record for every CDR3 protein. The sample consists of fewer than 650,000 distinct CDR3 sequences, roughly 7.2% of them appearing once. These data were likewise used in another study, on yellow fever vaccine responses in identical twins.

Material for sequencing was PBMCs. These receptors were taken from a woman aged 18 to 35 in good health. The CDR3 runs from the conserved cysteine through the conserved F or W. D genes are given only for firm matches. A row's size may be missing; if present it is once, few, many or a size class.

many	.	TRBJ2-5	TRBV3-1	TGTGCCAGCAGCCAAGCTGAGGGAGAGACCCAGTACTTC	CASSQAEGETQYF
.	TRBD2	TRBJ2-5	TRBV20-1	TGCATTGCGGGAGGGCCGTATAAAAGTGAGACCCAGTACTTC	CIAGGPYKSETQYF
many	TRBD2	TRBJ2-1	TRBV7-3	TGTGCCAGCAGCTTAACGACTAGCGGGCCCTACAATGAGCAGTTCTTC	CASSLTTSGPYNEQFF
many	.	TRBJ2-7	TRBV4-2	TGTGCCAGCAGCCAAGGATTTGCAGGGTCCCACGAGCAGTACTTC	CASSQGFAGSHEQYF
few	.	TRBJ2-5	TRBV3-1	TGTGCCAGCAGCCAAGCCGGCCTGGTTAAAGAGACCCAGTACTTC	CASSQAGLVKETQYF
many	TRBD2	TRBJ2-2	TRBV20-1	TGCAGTGTTAAGACTAGCGGGGGGGTGAACACCGGGGAGCTGTTTTTT	CSVKTSGGVNTGELFF
.	TRBD1	TRBJ1-2	TRBV6-5	TGTGCCAGCAGTTACCTTTATCCTCAGGGGGGAGGATATGGCTACACCTTC	CASSYLYPQGGGYGYTF
few	.	TRBJ1-1	TRBV7-9	TGTGCCAGCAGGACCCCGGGAGGTGAAGCTTTCTTT	CASRTPGGEAFF
.	TRBD1	TRBJ1-1	TRBV20-1	TGCAGTGCTAGTCCGGGACAGCCCCTGAACACTGAAGCTTTCTTT	CSASPGQPLNTEAFF
.	.	TRBJ2-1	TRBV7-3	TGTGCCAGCAGCTTATCAGCGGGCCAATCCTACAATGAGCAGTTCTTC	CASSLSAGQSYNEQFF
few	TRBD2	TRBJ2-1	TRBV3-1	TGTGCCAGCAGGGGCGGGGGGGCCCATGAGCAGTTCTTC	CASRGGGAHEQFF
few	.	TRBJ1-5	TRBV2	TGTGCCAGCAAGGTCCAGGTCAATCAGCCCCAGCATTTT	CASKVQVNQPQHF
many	TRBD2	TRBJ2-3	TRBV7-2	TGTGCCAGCAGCTCCCATAGGGCTAGCGGGAGTTCAGATACGCAGTATTTT	CASSSHRASGSSDTQYF
.	.	TRBJ1-6	TRBV5-1	TGCGCCAGCAGCCCGGCGGCTGGAGGGACGGGTCGCGCACCCCTCCACTTT	CASSPAAGGTGRAPLHF
many	TRBD2	TRBJ2-6	TRBV10-3	TGTGCCATCAGTGCCCTACTAGCGGCCTACTCTGGGGCCAACGTCCTGACTTTC	CAISALLAAYSGANVLTF
many	.	TRBJ1-4	TRBV5-1	TGCGCCAGCAGCCGTGGGAGTAGTGGAAATGAAAAACTGTTTTTT	CASSRGSSGNEKLFF
many	.	TRBJ2-1	TRBV10-3	TGTGCCATCAGTGAGACGGAGACAGTCCAGCAGTTCTTC	CAISETETVQQFF
.	.	TRBJ2-1	TRBV10-3	TGTGCCATCAGTCGACTAGACAATGAGCAGTTCTTC	CAISRLDNEQFF
.	TRBD1	TRBJ2-3	TRBV2	TGTGCCAGCAGTGGGGACAGGATCACAGATACGCAGTATTTT	CASSGDRITDTQYF
few	.	TRBJ1-5	TRBV20-1	TGCAGTGCTAGAGATGCGTGGGGAGCTCAGCCCCAGCATTTT	CSARDAWGAQPQHF
few	.	TRBJ2-5	TRBV20-1	TGCAGTGCTGGGACCCACCAAGAGACCCAGTACTTC	CSAGTHQETQYF
many	TRBD2	TRBJ2-1	TRBV15	TGTGCCACCAGCAGAGATTCTAGCGGGAGGGTTAATGAGCAGTTCTTC	CATSRDSSGRVNEQFF
.	TRBD2	TRBJ2-1	TRBV7-9	TGTGCCAGCAGCGCCGCAGGGCTAGCGGTATACAATGAGCAGTTCTTC	CASSAAGLAVYNEQFF
few	.	TRBJ1-1	TRBV25-1	TGTGCCAGCAGTGCCCCGGGGAACACTGAAGCTTTCTTT	CASSAPGNTEAFF
few	.	TRBJ2-5	TRBV14	TGTGCCAGCAGCCAAGATCTTGGCCTGCGGCGGGAGACCCAGTACTTC	CASSQDLGLRRETQYF
.	TRBD2	TRBJ2-7	TRBV4-1	TGCGCCAGCAGCGGACTAGCGGGAGGCCGCACCACCTACGAGCAGTACTTC	CASSGLAGGRTTYEQYF
many	.	TRBJ1-1	TRBV12-3/TRBV12-4	TGTGCCAGCAGTCCAGACAGATCCACTGAAGCTTTCTTT	CASSPDRSTEAFF
few	.	TRBJ1-6	TRBV18	TGTGCCAGCTCACCTACAAGGGGCCTGAGCTCCTATAATTCACCCCTCCACTTT	CASSPTRGLSSYNSPLHF
few	.	TRBJ2-7	TRBV15	TGTGCCACCAGCAGACCGGGGGGCAGTCCTCCCTACGAGCAGTACTTC	CATSRPGGSPPYEQYF
few	TRBD2	TRBJ2-1	TRBV12-5	TGTGCTAGTGGTTTGGTACAAGGTAGCGGGAGGGGTGAGAATGAGCAGTTCTTC	CASGLVQGSGRGENEQFF
.	TRBD1	TRBJ2-5	TRBV12-3/TRBV12-4	TGTGCCAGCAGTTTTGGGACAGGGGGCAGGGAGACCCAGTACTTC	CASSFGTGGRETQYF
few	TRBD1	TRBJ2-1	TRBV5-6	TGTGCCAGCAGCTCGGGACAGGGGGTATGGAATGAGCAGTTCTTC	CASSSGQGVWNEQFF
many	TRBD2	TRBJ2-7	TRBV12-3/TRBV12-4	TGTGCCAGCAGGCCTAGTAGCGGGAGCTCCTACGAGCAGTACTTC	CASRPSSGSSYEQYF
many	.	TRBJ2-3	TRBV20-1	TGCAGTGGGGGTCCCGTTGGGACAGATACGCAGTATTTT	CSGGPVGTDTQYF
few	TRBD2	TRBJ2-5	TRBV3-1	TGTGCCAGCAGCCAAGATATGCGGGAGGAAGAGACCCAGTACTTC	CASSQDMREEETQYF
.	.	TRBJ2-7	TRBV12-3/TRBV12-4	TGTGCCAGCTCAGGGAGTACGGGCTCCTACGAGCAGTACTTC	CASSGSTGSYEQYF
.	.	TRBJ2-3	TRBV7-9	TGTGCCAGCAGCTTAGCAGTGGGGGGCGCGAGAACAGATACGCAGTATTTT	CASSLAVGGARTDTQYF
few	TRBD1	TRBJ2-2	TRBV18	TGTGCCAGCTCACCATCCGGACAGGGGGCCGGGGAGCTGTTTTTT	CASSPSGQGAGELFF
.	TRBD2	TRBJ2-3	TRBV6-5	TGTGCCAGCAGTTACATTAAATCGGGAGGGAGCACAGATACGCAGTATTTT	CASSYIKSGGSTDTQYF
.	.	TRBJ1-5	TRBV10-3	TGTGCCATCAGTGAGATGGGGAATCAGCCCCAGCATTTT	CAISEMGNQPQHF
many	TRBD2	TRBJ2-2	TRBV6-2/TRBV6-3	TGTGCCAGCAGTTACGATAGGACTAGCGAGACGAACACCGGGGAGCTGTTTTTT	CASSYDRTSETNTGELFF
many	.	TRBJ1-3	TRBV6-5	TGTGCCAGCAGTTACTCGAGGATGACCGCGTCTGGAAACACCATATATTTT	CASSYSRMTASGNTIYF
.	TRBD2	TRBJ2-3	TRBV20-1	TGCAGTGCCGGACGACTAGCGGGCTCTAGCACAGATACGCAGTATTTT	CSAGRLAGSSTDTQYF
many	.	TRBJ1-1	TRBV5-1	TGCGCCAGCAGCTTGGGAGGGGACGCTTTCTTT	CASSLGGDAFF
few	.	TRBJ2-5	TRBV12-3/TRBV12-4	TGTGCCAGCAGTTTATACACCGGACAGGGAGGGGAGACCCAGTACTTC	CASSLYTGQGGETQYF
many	TRBD1	TRBJ2-1	TRBV29-1	TGCAGCGGCGTAGGGGACAGTCCCTACAATGAGCAGTTCTTC	CSGVGDSPYNEQFF
many	.	TRBJ1-2	TRBV27	TGTGCCAGCAGCCCCATGATGGGGAACTATGGCTACACCTTC	CASSPMMGNYGYTF
many	.	TRBJ1-2	TRBV29-1	TGCAGCGTGGACCTACAGGGATACGGCTACACCTTC	CSVDLQGYGYTF
many	TRBD1	TRBJ2-3	TRBV5-1	TGCGCCAGCAGCCTTGGACAGGGCCTACTTTCCACAGATACGCAGTATTTT	CASSLGQGLLSTDTQYF
many	TRBD1	TRBJ1-2	TRBV5-1	TGCGCCAGCAGCTTTGGTATGGGGACAGGGACAGACTATGGCTACACCTTC	CASSFGMGTGTDYGYTF
few	.	TRBJ2-5	TRBV29-1	TGCAGCGTTGAGGGTAGGGGGTACCAAGAGACCCAGTACTTC	CSVEGRGYQETQYF
.	.	TRBJ1-1	TRBV7-9	TGTGCCAGCAGTCCAGCCGGGAGAACCATGAACACTGAAGCTTTCTTT	CASSPAGRTMNTEAFF
few	.	TRBJ2-2	TRBV2	TGTGCCAGCACCACGCTTCGGAGCGCGAACACCGGGGAGCTGTTTTTT	CASTTLRSANTGELFF
few	.	TRBJ2-1	TRBV25-1	TGTGCCAGCAGTGAGCCCTTTTGGACATATCGGTACAATGAGCAGTTCTTC	CASSEPFWTYRYNEQFF
few	.	TRBJ1-1	TRBV20-1	TGCAGTGCTAGAGATGAACCGGCGCGCACTGAAGCTTTCTTT	CSARDEPARTEAFF
many	.	TRBJ1-5	TRBV28	TGTGCCAGCAGTTCGACCAGGATGGGATATAGCAATCAGCCCCAGCATTTT	CASSSTRMGYSNQPQHF
few	TRBD1	TRBJ1-2	TRBV10-2	TGCGCCAGCAGTAAACAGGGGGCTGGCTACACCTTC	CASSKQGAGYTF